Listed here are 8 T cell receptor beta chains from one sample, sequenced in a study of blood T cells in healthy people across ages. A sample-barcoded 5' primer and a J-beta primer mix were used in a second PCR of roughly 7 to 12 cycles. TCRdb reprocessed the 5' RACE reads via MiXCR and lists one record per CDR3 protein. The data contain approximately 350,000 distinct CDR3 sequences, about 55% of them singletons. Sequencing was done on a sample of blood. The receptors come from a man between 60 and 70 years old in good health.

The chain uses TRBV5-1 and TRBJ1-2; 8 positions agree with TRBD1. After removal of 4 bases from V and 4 bases from J, the junction contained 6 bases not matched to a gene. This CDR3 spans 14 amino acids. Per germline, CDR1 SGHRS and CDR2 YFSETQ. CDR3 residues: CASSVTGESYGYTF. For the CDR3, the DNA is TGCGCCAGCAGCGTGACAGGGGAGTCCTATGGCTACACCTTC.

This chain links TRBV20-1 with TRBJ2-1; D might be TRBD2 (5 bases). The length of the CDR3 is 14 residues. CDR1 DFQATT and CDR2 SNEGSKA come from the germline V gene (reference sequence). V dropped 5 bases and J dropped 9 bases, with 20 bases sitting between them. The CDR3 sequence: CSAPPLGVGSEQFF. The CDR3 bases are TGCAGTGCTCCCCCCCTGGGAGTGGGGAGTGAGCAGTTCTTC.

V gene TRBV4-3 combines with J gene TRBJ2-1; 9 bases map to TRBD1. CDR1 and CDR2 from the germline V gene are LGHNA and YSLEER. CDR3 length: 16 amino acids. V dropped 3 bases and J dropped 6; count of bases not matched to a gene: 9. For the CDR3, the DNA is TGCGCCAGCAGCCAGGCCACCGGGACAGGGATCAATGAGCAGTTCTTC. This gives the protein CASSQATGTGINEQFF.

The chain joins TRBV3-1 to TRBJ2-1; D possibly corresponds to TRBD2 (5 bases). The CDR3 is made up of 13 amino acids. Trimming stripped 0 bases from V and 8 bases from J, with 8 bases between. Germline V gives CDR1 LGHDT, CDR2 YNNKEL (reference sequence). The CDR3 reads CASSQENGDEQFF. CDR3 sequence (DNA): TGTGCCAGCAGCCAAGAGAACGGGGATGAGCAGTTCTTC.

The genes are TRBV6-5 and TRBJ1-2, with D perhaps TRBD1 (5 bases). The V end lost 0 bases, the J end lost 6 bases, and 14 bases lay between the germline ends. Germline CDR1 MNHEY, CDR2 SVGAGI. The CDR3 is 15 amino acids. CDR3 amino acids: CASSYSNRQGNGYTF. In DNA, the CDR3 is TGTGCCAGCAGTTACTCGAATCGGCAGGGTAATGGCTACACCTTC.

This chain links TRBV29-1 with TRBJ2-3, with a weak D call TRBD2 (5 bases). The ends were cut back, 7 bases at V and 4 bases at J, with 12 bases in the middle. CDR1 and CDR2 from the germline V gene are SQVTM and ANQGSEA. The CDR3 totals 12 residues. The CDR3 loop is CSADWRADTQYF. DNA for the CDR3: TGCAGCGCGGACTGGCGCGCAGATACGCAGTATTTT.

This clonotype has a handful of counts. The gene calls are TRBV29-1 and TRBJ2-7; D is perhaps TRBD2 (5 bases). The V end lost 7 bases, the J end lost 3 bases, and 10 bases lay between the germline ends. In germline, CDR1 is SQVTM, CDR2 ANQGSEA. The CDR3 consists of 11 residues. The CDR3 is CSGEGGYEQYF. In DNA form, the CDR3 reads TGCAGCGGTGAGGGCGGCTACGAGCAGTACTTC.

This clonotype showed up just a few times. The CDR3 reads CASSPTRDSPLHF. CDR3 nucleotide sequence: TGTGCCAGCAGCCCCACCAGGGATTCACCCCTCCACTTT. The V and J genes are TRBV4-2 and TRBJ1-6; TRBD1 is a possible D gene (5 bases). Between the trimmed V and J ends, which lost 4 bases and 8 bases, there was a span of 9 bases. Germline V lookup: CDR1 LGHNA, CDR2 YNFKEQ. This CDR3 comprises 13 residues.